One sample yielded the 12 T cell receptor beta chains listed below, sequenced in a study of breast tumors, draining lymph nodes, adjacent tissues listed by TCRdb under 2016. Lymph node samples were obtained from the axillary draining lymph nodes of breast cancer patients. Library prep was done by multiplex PCR. Sequenced on an Illumina HiSeq 2000. TCRdb took the public reads, trimmed them with fastp at Q25, ran MiXCR for clone calling and kept in-frame beta chains. Here each entry gathers all rows of one CDR3 protein and keeps the most common genes and DNA. Present in this sample are under 350,000 distinct CDR3 sequences, 30% of which were seen just once. The leading ten clones occupy more than 1% of the sample. The sample comprised axillary lymph node tissue. These receptors all come from a female donor with breast cancer. Some clones in this sample may be carry-over from other donors' samples.

This clonotype was picked up many times. The chain joins TRBV5-4 to TRBJ2-7; 8 bases are a match to TRBD2. V was pared by 4 bases and J by 6 bases, with 9 bases of the junction left unmatched. The length of the CDR3 is 14 residues. The germline V gene encodes CDR1 SGHNT and CDR2 YYREEE (reference sequence). The CDR3 is CASSPGTRVREQYF. CDR3 bases: TGTGCCAGCAGCCCCGGGACTAGAGTTCGCGAGCAGTACTTC.

V usage is TRBV7-9 and J usage is TRBJ1-1; D may be TRBD1 (5 bases). The germline V gene has CDR1 SEHNR and CDR2 FQNEAQ (reference sequence). The CDR3 spans 15 residues. V was pared by 2 bases and J by 1 base, with 11 bases between. CDR3 protein: CASSLKQATNTEAFF. The DNA of the CDR3 is TGTGCCAGCAGCTTAAAACAGGCTACGAACACTGAAGCTTTCTTT.

The chain links TRBV28 to TRBJ2-7, with 7 bases lining up with TRBD2. Germline assignment: CDR1 MDHEN and CDR2 SYDVKM. There are 12 residues in the CDR3. V trimming: 8 bases; J trimming: 6 bases; junction bases outside the gene matches: 7. Here the CDR3 reads CASGATGGEQYF. For the CDR3, the DNA is TGTGCCAGCGGCGCCACGGGAGGCGAGCAGTACTTC.

This rearrangement joins TRBV5-6 to TRBJ1-2; D is ambiguous. In germline, CDR1 is SGHDT, CDR2 YYEEEE. This CDR3 has 13 amino acids. V shed 5 bases and J shed 3 bases, with 11 bases lying between them. The CDR3, as DNA: TGTGCCAGCAGGTTATGGGCTGACTATGGCTACACCTTC. Translated, it gives CASRLWADYGYTF.

This clonotype was recorded at least ten times. At one end, the junction sequence differs from germline, possibly due to a read error. This sequence joins TRBV12-3 or TRBV12-4 and TRBJ2-6; D remains unclear. CDR3 size: 14 residues. CDR3 protein: CASSPSSGANVLTF. The CDR3 DNA reads TGCGCCAGCAGCCCCTCCTCTGGGGCCAACGTCCTGACTTTC.

This clonotype was seen repeatedly, ten times or more. The rearrangement links TRBV11-3 to TRBJ2-5; TRBD1 is a possible D gene (5 bases). Trimming stripped 1 base from V and 0 bases from J, with 15 bases between. From germline, CDR1 is SGHNT and CDR2 YENEEA. The length of the CDR3 is 17 residues. The CDR3 nucleotides read TGTGCCAGCAGCTTAGGGCGTCGACAGACTTACCAAGAGACCCAGTACTTC. It codes for CASSLGRRQTYQETQYF.

In this sample, this clonotype turned up many times. The CDR3 protein is CASRTGQGLWANSPLHF. The CDR3 nucleotides read TGTGCCAGCAGAACGGGACAGGGACTCTGGGCTAATTCACCCCTCCACTTT. The V call is TRBV6-5, the J call TRBJ1-6; 9 positions agree with TRBD1. Losses at the gene ends were 6 bases for V and 6 bases for J; bases not matched to a gene: 12. Germline lookup yields CDR1 MNHEY and CDR2 SVGAGI. The CDR3 length is 17 residues.

This clonotype was found many times. The V and J genes are TRBV20-1 and TRBJ2-3; TRBD2 agrees at 7 bases. The length of the CDR3 is 16 residues. Looked up from germline, CDR1 is DFQATT and CDR2 is SNEGSKA (reference sequence). V lost 1 base and J lost 1; bases outside the gene matches: 8. The CDR3 DNA sequence: TGCAGTGCTAGAGCGACCTTGCTAGCGGGCACAGATACGCAGTATTTT. It yields the protein CSARATLLAGTDTQYF.

This clonotype was picked up many times. V usage is TRBV12-3 or TRBV12-4 and J usage is TRBJ2-7; D may correspond to TRBD1 or TRBD2 (5 bases each). V gave up 1 base and J gave up 3 bases, with 16 bases separating them. This CDR3 comprises 16 residues. Here the CDR3 DNA reads TGTGCCAGCAGTTTAGATGTTGGGGGACCCCACTACGAGCAGTACTTC. It encodes CASSLDVGGPHYEQYF.

This clonotype was observed at least ten times. CDR3 in amino acids: CATSDLIGEGDNEQFF. CDR3 coding DNA: TGTGCCACCAGTGATTTGATAGGTGAAGGGGACAATGAGCAGTTCTTC. This chain connects TRBV24-1 to TRBJ2-1; D might be TRBD1 (5 bases). Germline CDR1 and CDR2: KGHDR and SFDVKD. This CDR3 has 16 amino acids. Between the trimmed V and J ends, which lost 0 bases and 5 bases, there was a span of 13 bases.

The sample holds many counts of this clonotype. V usage is TRBV25-1 and J usage is TRBJ1-1; D gene unclear. The CDR3 spans 12 residues. With 1 base removed from V and 8 bases from J, the gap between germline ends came to 8 bases. CDR1 and CDR2 from the germline V gene are MGHDK and SYGVNS. The CDR3 reads CASSESRKEAFF. The CDR3 bases are TGTGCCAGCAGTGAATCTCGGAAAGAAGCTTTCTTT.

As concerns this clonotype: Since a much larger clone is just one base distant, this may be a read error. The chain has TRBV6-4 and TRBJ2-3, with a tentative D call TRBD2 (5 bases). This CDR3 region has 14 residues. Looked up from germline, CDR1 is MRHNA and CDR2 is SNTAGT. The CDR3 protein is CANSYRGSTDTQYF. The CDR3 coding sequence is TGTGCCAACAGTTACCGGGGTTCCACAGATACGCAGTATTTT.